These 10 T cell receptor beta chains were all obtained from the same sample, sequenced in a study of blood T cell repertoires in COVID-19. Only in-frame clones appear in the TCRdb table, and some are missing; sequencing was by immunoSEQ multiplex PCR. This sample has about 260,000 clones, with 85% to 90% found just once. Sequences were obtained from PBMCs or T cells enriched from blood (not recorded which). The receptors come from a young woman who had recovered from COVID-19.

The chain uses TRBV5-1 and TRBJ2-3; maybe TRBD2 (5 bases). The V gene's germline CDR1 is SGHRS and CDR2 YFSETQ. The ends were cut back, 0 bases at V and 3 bases at J, with 8 bases in the middle. CDR3 length: 14 amino acids. The CDR3: CASSLGGPTDTQYF. DNA of the CDR3: TGCGCCAGCAGCTTGGGCGGGCCTACAGATACGCAGTATTTT.

V and J are TRBV20-1 and TRBJ2-1; D is ambiguous. The CDR3 is 12 amino acids. V was shortened by 3 bases and J by 4 bases, with 7 bases between the two germline ends. Germline V gives CDR1 DFQATT, CDR2 SNEGSKA (reference sequence). The CDR3 nucleotides read TGCAGTGCTAGTTCGGGTTACAATGAGCAGTTCTTC. It yields the protein CSASSGYNEQFF.

This clone was seen a few times. Here the CDR3 DNA reads TGTGCCAGCAGTGTCAGTTCTAACTATGGCTACACCTTC. Translated: CASSVSSNYGYTF. The chain recombines TRBV2 with TRBJ1-2; no clear D gene. This CDR3 is built from 13 residues. Germline assignment: CDR1 SNHLY and CDR2 FYNNEI. The germline V and J ends were trimmed by 4 bases and 0 bases, with 6 bases remaining between them.

The chain employs TRBV7-9 and TRBJ2-7, with 7 bases fitting TRBD1. The CDR3 totals 15 residues. Germline CDR1 is SEHNR and CDR2 is FQNEAQ (reference sequence). The J segment lost 1 base and the V segment lost 5 bases, leaving 8 bases of the junction unmatched. The CDR3 nucleotides are TGTGCCAGCAGCGACCGGGACAGAAGATCCTACGAGCAGTACTTC. Its translation is CASSDRDRRSYEQYF.

The V call is TRBV3-1 (or the pseudogene TRBV3-2), the J call TRBJ2-2; no reliable D call. Trimming cost V 0 bases and J 7 bases, with 12 bases left between them. The CDR3 has 15 residues. Germline CDR1 LGHDT, CDR2 YNNKEL (reference sequence). DNA for the CDR3: TGTGCCAGCAGCCAAGAACGGCTTACAGACGGGGAGCTGTTTTTT. It encodes CASSQERLTDGELFF.

The CDR3 reads CATSAYSGFWHTF. DNA for the CDR3: TGTGCCACCAGCGCCTACTCCGGGTTCTGGCACACCTTC. The chain recombines TRBV15 with TRBJ1-2; D call uncertain. The CDR3 has 13 amino acids. V lost 5 bases, J lost 12 bases, and 19 bases lay in between. Germline assignment: CDR1 LNHNV and CDR2 YYDKDF (reference sequence).

This clone appeared a single time. V is TRBV19 and J is TRBJ1-1; no clear D gene. Per the germline V gene, CDR1 is LNHDA and CDR2 is SQIVND (reference sequence). The CDR3 covers 11 residues. The V gene lost 7 bases and the J gene lost 4 bases, with 7 bases spanning the gap. In nucleotides, the CDR3 is TGTGCCAGTAACGCGGGCACTGAAGCTTTCTTT. This encodes CASNAGTEAFF.

V and J are TRBV28 and TRBJ2-7, with 7 bases matching TRBD1. Germline values: CDR1 MDHEN, CDR2 SYDVKM. V trimming: 8 bases; J trimming: 2 bases; junction bases outside the gene matches: 6. There are 13 residues in the CDR3. Here the CDR3 reads CASGPGQTYEQYF. CDR3 sequence (DNA): TGTGCCAGCGGACCGGGACAGACCTACGAGCAGTACTTC. Combining the CDR3 with reference TRBV28 and TRBJ2-7 gives the whole variable domain DVKVTQSSRYLVKRTGEKVFLECVQDMDHENMFWYRQDPGLGLRLIYFSYDVKMKEKGDIPEGYSVSREKKERFSLILESASTNQTSMYLCASGPGQTYEQYFGPGTRLTVT.

The chain links TRBV4-1 to TRBJ1-1, with D hard to call. Germline CDR1 MGHRA, CDR2 YSYEKL. The CDR3 covers 13 residues. The V end lost 0 bases, the J end lost 4 bases, and 6 bases lay between the germline ends. The CDR3 coding sequence is TGCGCCAGCAGCCAAGAAGGAGTCACTGAAGCTTTCTTT. It encodes CASSQEGVTEAFF.

The V and J genes are TRBV19 and TRBJ1-1; D not certain. Germline V CDR1 and CDR2: LNHDA, SQIVND (reference sequence). V lost 7 bases and J lost 0, with 15 bases in between. The CDR3 runs to 15 residues. CDR3 residues: CASTQAGVMNTEAFF. The CDR3, as DNA: TGTGCCAGTACCCAAGCCGGAGTTATGAACACTGAAGCTTTCTTT.